Shown below are 17 T cell receptor beta chains from a single sample sequenced in a study of T cells after yellow fever vaccination. TCRdb re-called the 5' RACE reads through MiXCR, storing one row per CDR3 protein. The repertoire has 500,000 to 650,000 distinct CDR3 sequences, around 16% of them found once; the top ten carry about 18%. The sequenced sample was PBMCs, obtained around 5 days after the first yellow fever vaccination. The receptors shown here come from a man in his late teens or twenties who received the YFV17D yellow fever vaccine.

This chain connects TRBV24-1 to TRBJ2-1; 14 bases are shared with TRBD2. The CDR3 has 17 amino acids. The junction had 9 bases not matched to a gene; V was cut back by 4 bases and J by 8 bases. The V gene's germline CDR1 is KGHDR and CDR2 SFDVKD. The CDR3 sequence: CATSEATSGGAFDEQFF. The CDR3 bases are TGTGCCACCAGTGAAGCGACTAGCGGGGGGGCGTTTGATGAGCAGTTCTTC.

This CDR3 is CASSFRAGSGNTIYF. Written as DNA, the CDR3 is TGTGCCAGCAGTTTCCGTGCCGGCTCTGGAAACACCATATATTTT. The chain carries TRBV6-5 and TRBJ1-3; D not resolved. This CDR3 region has 15 residues. V was cut by 4 bases and J by 0 bases, with 10 bases left in between. Germline V CDR1 and CDR2: MNHEY, SVGAGI.

The chain employs TRBV5-4 and TRBJ2-5; possibly TRBD1 or TRBD2 for D (6 bases each). Germline CDR1 reads SGHNT; CDR2 reads YYREEE (reference sequence). Deletions cut 2 bases from V and 1 base from J, with 9 bases between. This CDR3 is 14 amino acids long. CDR3 amino acids: CASSFGGTQETQYF. Written as DNA, the CDR3 is TGTGCCAGCAGCTTCGGGGGCACCCAAGAGACCCAGTACTTC.

The chain uses TRBV27 and TRBJ2-5; 9 nucleotides line up with TRBD2. From germline, CDR1 is MNHEY and CDR2 SMNVEV (reference sequence). The CDR3 has 15 amino acids. With 4 bases clipped from V and 1 base from J, the junction kept 4 bases outside the gene matches. CDR3 region: CASSSGLALQETQYF. CDR3 bases: TGTGCCAGCAGTTCGGGACTAGCACTCCAAGAGACCCAGTACTTC.

The CDR3: CASSDRDRGPYEQYV. In DNA, the CDR3 is TGTGCCAGCAGTGACCGGGACAGGGGCCCCTACGAGCAGTACGTC. The gene calls are TRBV28 and TRBJ2-7; TRBD1 agrees at 10 bases. Germline CDR1 and CDR2: MDHEN and SYDVKM. The CDR3 contains 15 residues. With 5 bases clipped from V and 2 bases from J, the junction kept 6 bases outside the gene matches.

J is TRBJ1-1 and V is TRBV12-3 or TRBV12-4; 7 bases map to TRBD1. Losses at the gene ends were 8 bases for V and 8 bases for J; bases not matched to a gene: 11. CDR3 length: 13 amino acids. CDR3 DNA: TGTGCCAGCGCTCCGGGGCAGGGGGTAGAAGCTTTCTTT. Its protein is CASAPGQGVEAFF.

This clonotype was found a few times. The J gene is TRBJ1-1, the V gene TRBV24-1; D unclear. The length of the CDR3 is 11 residues. With 4 bases removed from V and 10 bases from J, the gap between germline ends came to 9 bases. CDR1 KGHDR and CDR2 SFDVKD come from the germline V gene. CDR3 in amino acids: CATSDVGRAFF. CDR3 nucleotide sequence: TGTGCCACCAGTGACGTCGGTAGAGCTTTCTTT.

The chain couples TRBV19 to TRBJ2-3, with D perhaps given as TRBD1 or TRBD2 (6 bases each). Trimming left V 6 bases short and J 0 bases short, with 13 bases between. The CDR3 is 15 amino acids. The germline V gene has CDR1 LNHDA and CDR2 SQIVND (reference sequence). The CDR3 sequence is CASSPTGASTDTQYF. The CDR3 DNA reads as TGTGCCAGTAGCCCGACGGGGGCGAGCACAGATACGCAGTATTTT. The full variable domain, completed using reference TRBV19 and TRBJ2-3, is DGGITQSPKYLFRKEGQNVTLSCEQNLNHDAMYWYRQDPGQGLRLIYYSQIVNDFQKGDIAEGYSVSREKKESFPLTVTSAQKNPTAFYLCASSPTGASTDTQYFGPGTRLTVL.

This sequence joins TRBV18 and TRBJ2-5; D possibly corresponds to TRBD1 (6 bases). V was trimmed by 0 bases and J by 7 bases, leaving 18 bases between them. The CDR3 spans 16 residues. Germline assignment: CDR1 KGHSH and CDR2 LQKENI. CDR3: CASSPPVSATGTTQYF. The DNA for the CDR3 is TGTGCCAGCTCACCACCGGTTAGTGCGACAGGAACGACCCAGTACTTC.

The V gene is TRBV27, the J gene TRBJ2-1, with 10 bases matching TRBD2. The CDR3 sequence is 16 residues long. Germline values: CDR1 MNHEY, CDR2 SMNVEV (reference sequence). The V segment lost 1 base and the J segment 10 bases; nucleotides outside the gene matches: 10. CDR3 region: CASSLLSERGGGEQFF. In DNA, the CDR3 is TGTGCCAGCAGTTTATTAAGCGAGCGGGGGGGCGGCGAGCAGTTCTTC.

The V call is TRBV4-1, the J call TRBJ2-1, with D possibly called TRBD1 or TRBD2 (5 bases each). The germline V gene encodes CDR1 MGHRA and CDR2 YSYEKL. The CDR3 loop spans 14 amino acids. CDR3 sequence (DNA): TGCGCAGTCAGCATCGGGGCCCGTTTTGATGAGCAGTTCTTC. It yields the protein CAVSIGARFDEQFF.

The genes are TRBV6-5 and TRBJ1-1; TRBD1 aligns across 7 bases. This CDR3 is 13 amino acids long. Germline lookup yields CDR1 MNHEY and CDR2 SVGAGI. The V segment lost 0 bases and the J segment 8 bases; nucleotides outside the gene matches: 3. CDR3 bases: TGTGCCAGCAGTTACTCGGGCAGGGGGGAAGCTTTCTTT. It is translated as CASSYSGRGEAFF.

The V gene is TRBV4-1, the J gene TRBJ2-3, with TRBD1 matching over 9 bases. Germline V lookup: CDR1 MGHRA, CDR2 YSYEKL. This CDR3 region has 18 residues. The ends lost 3 bases at V and 5 bases at J; junction bases unmatched: 15. As DNA, the CDR3 is TGCGCCAGCAGCCAGGTCCTTCAAGGACAGGGGTTCCTAGATACGCAGTATTTT. Its protein product is CASSQVLQGQGFLDTQYF.

The sample holds many counts of this clonotype. The chain has TRBV6-2 or TRBV6-3 and TRBJ2-7; 12 bases fit TRBD2. The germline V gene has CDR1 MNHEY and CDR2 SVGEGT. CDR3 length: 17 amino acids. V shed 4 bases and J 1 base; nucleotides not matched to a gene: 8. The CDR3 DNA follows: TGTGCCAGCAGTTCCCTCACTAGCGGGGGGATTTCCTACGAGCAGTACTTC. Translated, it gives CASSSLTSGGISYEQYF.

This clonotype was counted a few times. The V gene is TRBV5-1, the J gene TRBJ2-1; perhaps TRBD2 as D (6 bases). The germline V gene has CDR1 SGHRS and CDR2 YFSETQ. The CDR3 totals 12 residues. V was cut by 3 bases and J by 10 bases, with 11 bases left in between. The CDR3 is CASSSSSEEQFF. Here the CDR3 DNA reads TGCGCCAGCAGCTCCTCTAGCGAGGAGCAGTTCTTC.

The DNA of the CDR3 is TGTGCCAGCAGTTTAGTATTGCGGGGGAACTATGGCTACACCTTC. Its translation: CASSLVLRGNYGYTF. The chain couples TRBV12-3 or TRBV12-4 to TRBJ1-2, with D perhaps matching TRBD1 (5 bases). The CDR3 has 15 amino acids. V dropped 1 base and J dropped 2 bases, with 11 bases sitting between them.

This clonotype came up a few times. The chain carries TRBV20-1 and TRBJ2-1; TRBD1 might be the D (5 bases). Trimming left V 3 bases short and J 6 bases short, with 15 bases between. CDR1 and CDR2 from the germline V gene are DFQATT and SNEGSKA (reference sequence). This CDR3 spans 14 amino acids. The CDR3, as DNA: TGCAGTGCTAGCTCTGGACAACTCTTCAATGAGCAGTTCTTC. Its translation: CSASSGQLFNEQFF.